This TCR beta chain was profiled in a study of blood T cells in healthy people across ages. Primers used in a second PCR of roughly 6 to 11 cycles were a sample-barcoded 5' primer and a J-beta primer mix. All cDNA molecules were each tagged by a template-switch adaptor with 12 random nucleotides. Sequencing of every sample gave 2.5 million or more CDR3-containing paired-end reads. MiXCR, applied by TCRdb to the 5' RACE reads, yields one record per CDR3 protein. The repertoire consists of hundreds of thousands of distinct CDR3 sequences, with about 45% occurring once and the leading ten covering 15% to 20%. Healthy Caucasian individuals from Russia aged roughly 6 to 95 were enrolled as donors. This clonotype has a handful of counts. CDR1 and CDR2 (germline): SGHNT, YENEEA. Deletions cut 5 bases from V and 9 bases from J, with 14 bases between. The CDR3 is made up of 13 amino acids.

The V gene is TRBV11-3, the J gene TRBJ2-1, with D maybe TRBD1 (6 bases). This receptor was taken from a man older than 75 in good health. Sequenced: blood. The CDR3 DNA is TGTGCCAGCAGCCCTATGATAGGGGGTGAGCAGTTCTTC. Translated: CASSPMIGGEQFF.